The sequence of this TCR beta chain was determined in a study of graft-versus-host responses after intestinal transplantation (dated by TCRdb to the early 2020s). For the study in its entirety: The transplants that recipients received were multivisceral, liver-intestinal, or isolated intestinal. Every recipient was given anti-thymocyte globulin induction, followed by roughly 3 years of maintenance tacrolimus and steroids. After intestinal transplantation, graft-versus-host and host-versus-graft alloreactive T cell clones were followed in the graft, circulation and bone marrow using bulk TCR-beta CDR3 sequencing. Alloreactive clones were identified by sequencing pre-transplant mixed lymphocyte reaction products and comparing these products with unstimulated pre-transplant donor and recipient T cells. The cohort enrolled about two dozen intestinal transplant recipients, one of whom was a retransplant, and a few patients without pretransplant specimens were excluded. Donor T cell macrochimerism was defined as a peak of at least 4% donor T cells among recipient peripheral blood mononuclear cells. Instead of going to the commercial service, samples from a few later patients were sequenced in-house on an Illumina MiSeq and processed with MiXCR.

The library was made by the immunoSEQ multiplex PCR assay. For most patients, genomic DNA was isolated with the Qiagen DNeasy Blood and Tissue Kit and shipped frozen to Adaptive Biotechnologies for TCR sequencing. High-throughput TCR-beta CDR3 sequencing of genomic DNA from most patients was performed by Adaptive Biotechnologies. In the authors' own workflow: TCR sequencing data were retrieved from Adaptive's ImmunoSEQ software for roughly 20 patients, whereas a few other patients were processed with MiXCR and VDJtools. To correct CD4 versus CD8 sorting errors, sequences present in both subsets at a frequency ratio below 5:1 were removed. CDR3 nucleotide sequences shared by donor and recipient were removed because the origin of these sequences could not be assigned. At least 2-fold expansion over unstimulated cells and a minimum CFSE-low frequency of 0.002% (template counts) or 0.001% (read counts) were required for clones to be classified as alloreactive. Mappable clones were those detected in sequenced pre-transplant spleen, lymph node, or MLR CFSE-low populations of the donor or recipient. The cumulative frequency of alloreactive clones was calculated as a percentage of all sequences, weighted by copy number. This is the immuneACCESS table as TCRdb keeps it, with only in-frame sequences that have V and J called. A part of the clones is gone; compared with another copy, unresolved V genes explain less than half, and the rest is unexplained. D and trimming were read from the DNA, whereas the V and J calls and clone size are those reported in that table. This sample holds roughly 99,000 clones; around 93% were observed only once. Roughly 0.07% of the sample comes from the top ten.

The time point label for this specimen denotes: cells obtained before transplantation from donor or recipient. CD3+CD4+ and CD3+CD8+ populations were FACS-sorted from unstimulated pre-transplant donor and recipient cells taken from spleen or lymph nodes. The germline V gene gives CDR1 as SGDLS and CDR2 as YYNGEE. The V and J ends are trimmed by 3 bases and 3 bases, leaving 10 bases between them. The CDR3 holds 14 amino acids from the cysteine to the phenylalanine. Solely the CDR3 DNA is kept, with 42 bases framed from the first base. Turning to this clone: The antigen it recognizes is unknown. No clone much larger than this one lies a single base away; base qualities are absent.

What the authors observed across the whole study: GvH clones were detected in recipient bone marrow, and some of these GvH clones were observed earlier in ileal mucosa or blood, consistent with an intestinal mucosal origin. Early after transplant, peak levels of circulating GvH clones were found to be associated with declines in HvG clones. Conclusions were limited by the relatively low number and heterogeneity of intestinal transplant patients. In patients with donor T cell macrochimerism, the allografts had high GvH to HvG T cell clonal ratios.

The sequencing here drew on unstimulated CD8+ T cells sorted from spleen or lymph node cells, taken before transplant. The source is a human donor who was the organ donor for an intestinal transplant. Recombination joined TRBV9 with TRBJ1-5, with TRBD1 as a weak D call on 6 bases. The CDR3 reads as follows: CASSDRDTNQPQHF. The DNA is TGTGCCAGCAGCGACCGGGACACCAATCAGCCCCAGCATTTT.